This is a list of T cell receptor beta chains from one sample in a study of response to subunit inactivated influenza vaccine. TCRdb reanalysed the RT-PCR reads using MiXCR and keeps one entry per CDR3 protein. The repertoire holds over 300,000 distinct CDR3 sequences, with 20% to 25% as singletons. Sequences were derived from PBMCs from blood, sampled roughly 20 months after vaccination. These receptors came from a man in his fifties or sixties who received an inactivated influenza vaccine. Both conserved end residues are part of each CDR3. Clone sizes are given selectively: once, few, many, or a class where the clone is expanded.

size | V | CDR3
many | TRBV29-1 | CSANLGGLRGYTF
many | TRBV5-6 | CASSFSGGNQPQHF
few | TRBV3-1 | CASSQDGLREAFF
NA | TRBV5-1 | CASSGQHNYGYTF
NA | TRBV3-1 | CASSPAGGQVSDTQYF
few | TRBV5-1 | CASSLGLQRSPEAFF
medium-sized | TRBV28 | CASSFWGPWETQYF
NA | TRBV2 | CASQLLGPEQYF
few | TRBV4-1 | CASSQGGGRGRVEAFF
few | TRBV20-1 | CSARDLARRGYNEQFF
few | TRBV7-3 | CASSSTLAGVAEQYF
NA | TRBV5-1 | CASSSLIGTAKTQYF
NA | TRBV20-1 | CSARGRTIANEQFF
few | TRBV10-3 | CAISDDRGRTEAFF
NA | TRBV7-2 | CASSLVSRGADTQYF
few | TRBV20-1 | CSATPGFNTGELFF
many | TRBV20-1 | CSARRTGLNYGYTF
few | TRBV6-5 | CASSYHDRVPYYYGYTF
NA | TRBV29-1 | CSVALYSTDTQYF
NA | TRBV6-5 | CASSYSALGSRNTIYF
NA | TRBV7-9 | CASSFSGAEAFF
NA | TRBV6-2/TRBV6-3 | CASSTSHTGELFF
NA | TRBV7-9 | CASRQFGHGPLTDTQYF
few | TRBV6-2/TRBV6-3 | CASSVGLAGGNGQFF
NA | TRBV20-1 | CSARANSEQYSNQPQHF